The clone carrying this TCR beta chain was observed a handful of times. The antigen remains unidentified. This same CDR3 is encoded by further DNA sequences in the sample. Reverse transcription of all isolated RNA meant that expressed TCRB transcripts were sequenced. Sequenced naive, central memory and regulatory T cell samples produced an average of roughly 3.5 million reads. The table came from immunoSEQ multiplex PCR; TCRdb's copy has only in-frame clones and leaves some out. The repertoire includes about 650,000 clones, under 15% of them detected once, and around 0.12% sits in the top ten. V dropped 6 bases and J dropped 2 bases, with 3 bases sitting between them. The CDR3 spans 11 residues. CDR1 and CDR2 (germline): MDHEN, SYDVKM. The sample is drawn from a study of beta chain features in type 1 diabetes. Regarding the study as a whole: Type 1 diabetes patients had moderately but significantly shorter TCRB CDR3s in all four CD4+ subsets. A greater similarity of naive, central memory and Treg TCRB repertoires was seen among patients than among healthy donors. The study found fewer insertions and more deletions at VDJ junctions in type 1 diabetes patients.

Every donor provided one heparinised blood draw, which averaged about 120 mL. Material: naive CD4+ T cells from blood. The sequence was collected from a man between 25 and 39 years old with type 1 diabetes. The chain employs TRBV28 and TRBJ2-3; no clear D. The CDR3 is CASSSTDTQYF. CDR3 coding DNA: TGTGCCAGCAGCTCCACAGATACGCAGTATTTT.